Listed below are T cell receptor beta chains from one sample, sequenced in a study of shared clonotypes between healthy human individuals. Sequencing was performed with immunoSEQ multiplex PCR; in TCRdb, only in-frame clones are kept and a portion is missing. The table shows roughly 2.6 million clones, with just over 90% occurring only once. The sample comprised naive CD4+ T cells sorted from blood. These TCRs come from a man aged 18-30 years in good health. The CDR3 runs from the conserved cysteine through the conserved F or W. D genes are given only for firm matches. Not all rows give a size; the values are once, few, many and, for expanded clones, a class.

D: NA; length: 16; V: TRBV5-8; size: NA; J: TRBJ1-1; DNA: TGTGCCAGCAGTCGTTTCATCGACAGGTTGAACACTGAAGCTTTCTTT; CDR3: CASSRFIDRLNTEAFF
D: NA; length: 14; V: TRBV5-1; size: NA; J: TRBJ2-7; DNA: TGCGCCAGCAGCTTCGGAGGGAGCACCTACGAGCAGTACTTC; CDR3: CASSFGGSTYEQYF
D: TRBD2; length: 18; V: TRBV2; size: NA; J: TRBJ2-3; DNA: TGTGCCAGCAGTGAGGGGACTAGCGGGGGGGCCGCGACAGATACGCAGTATTTT; CDR3: CASSEGTSGGAATDTQYF
D: NA; length: 14; V: TRBV19; size: few; J: TRBJ1-5; DNA: TGTGCCAGTAGTCCGAACAGCAGCAATCAGCCCCAGCATTTT; CDR3: CASSPNSSNQPQHF
D: NA; length: 14; V: TRBV14; size: NA; J: TRBJ2-1; DNA: TGTGCCAGCAACCTACAGGGTCGTAGCAATGAGCAGTTCTTC; CDR3: CASNLQGRSNEQFF
D: NA; length: 13; V: TRBV2; size: NA; J: TRBJ1-1; DNA: TGTGCCAGCAGGTTTAAGGAGAACACTGAAGCTTTCTTT; CDR3: CASRFKENTEAFF
D: NA; length: 16; V: TRBV27; size: NA; J: TRBJ1-1; DNA: TGTGCCAGCAGTTCGGCAGGGTTGGGTTTTAAGGCTGAAGCTTTCTTT; CDR3: CASSSAGLGFKAEAFF
D: TRBD1; length: 14; V: TRBV7-2; size: NA; J: TRBJ2-3; DNA: TGTGCCAGCAGCGTGGACAGGGGCACAGATACGCAGTATTTT; CDR3: CASSVDRGTDTQYF
D: NA; length: 15; V: TRBV28; size: NA; J: TRBJ1-2; DNA: TGTGCCAGCAGTCCCCGGGCAGGGGAGGCCTATGGCTACACCTTC; CDR3: CASSPRAGEAYGYTF
D: NA; length: 13; V: TRBV18; size: once; J: TRBJ2-5; DNA: TGTGCCAGCTCCCCCGGGGAAAGGGAGACCCAGTACTTC; CDR3: CASSPGERETQYF
D: TRBD2; length: 18; V: TRBV15; size: NA; J: TRBJ2-5; DNA: TGTGCCACCAGCAGAGAAGCAGCTAGCGGGGGCCCACAAGAGACCCAGTACTTC; CDR3: CATSREAASGGPQETQYF
D: NA; length: 14; V: TRBV11-2; size: NA; J: TRBJ2-5; DNA: TGTGCCAGCAGCTTAGCGTCTTTCGTGCAGACCCAGTACTTC; CDR3: CASSLASFVQTQYF
D: TRBD1; length: 14; V: TRBV5-6; size: NA; J: TRBJ1-6; DNA: TGTGCCAGCACCTGGGACAGGGGTAATTCACCCCTCCACTTT; CDR3: CASTWDRGNSPLHF
D: NA; length: 14; V: TRBV6-1; size: NA; J: TRBJ2-3; DNA: TGTGCCAGCAGTGAAGCCCTTCTGGCGGATACGCAGTATTTT; CDR3: CASSEALLADTQYF
D: NA; length: 14; V: TRBV28; size: NA; J: TRBJ2-5; DNA: TGTGCCAGCAGAAGGGGCCGCACCCAAGAGACCCAGTACTTC; CDR3: CASRRGRTQETQYF
D: TRBD1; length: 13; V: TRBV19; size: NA; J: TRBJ1-2; DNA: TGTGCCAGTAGTAAACAGGGGTCGGGAGGCTACACCTTC; CDR3: CASSKQGSGGYTF
D: NA; length: 14; V: TRBV2; size: NA; J: TRBJ1-5; DNA: TGTGCCAGCAGTGAAATCGGGGTCTTTCAGCCCCAGCATTTT; CDR3: CASSEIGVFQPQHF
D: NA; length: 14; V: TRBV6-1; size: NA; J: TRBJ2-5; DNA: TGTGCCAGCAGTGAAGGGGACATCCAAGAGACCCAGTACTTC; CDR3: CASSEGDIQETQYF
D: TRBD1; length: 15; V: TRBV7-9; size: NA; J: TRBJ1-6; DNA: TGTGCCAGCAAAATGACAGGGCTCGGTAATTCACCCCTCCACTTT; CDR3: CASKMTGLGNSPLHF
D: TRBD2; length: 15; V: TRBV7-2; size: NA; J: TRBJ2-3; DNA: TGTGCCAGCAGCAAGCTAGCGGGAGAATTCGATACGCAGTATTTT; CDR3: CASSKLAGEFDTQYF
D: TRBD1; length: 15; V: TRBV6-1; size: NA; J: TRBJ1-5; DNA: TGTGCCAGCAGCCCGACAGGGGGAAAGGGTCAGCCCCAGCATTTT; CDR3: CASSPTGGKGQPQHF
D: NA; length: 15; V: TRBV5-1; size: NA; J: TRBJ2-5; DNA: TGCGCCAGCACCGACCCGGGCGGGTACCAAGAGACCCAGTACTTC; CDR3: CASTDPGGYQETQYF
D: NA; length: 12; V: TRBV5-6; size: NA; J: TRBJ1-6; DNA: TGTGCCAGCAGCTGGCAGGGTTCACCCCTCCACTTT; CDR3: CASSWQGSPLHF
D: NA; length: 15; V: TRBV15; size: NA; J: TRBJ1-1; DNA: TGTGCCACCAGCAGTGGTTGGGTCCCCCGCTCTGAAGCTTTCTTT; CDR3: CATSSGWVPRSEAFF
D: NA; length: 14; V: TRBV6-1; size: NA; J: TRBJ1-1; DNA: TGTGCCAGCAGGGATCCGGGGTTGAACACTGAAGCTTTCTTT; CDR3: CASRDPGLNTEAFF
D: TRBD1; length: 15; V: TRBV7-9; size: NA; J: TRBJ2-7; DNA: TGTGCCAGCAGCCCGACAGGGGGCAGATCCTACGAGCAGTACTTC; CDR3: CASSPTGGRSYEQYF
D: TRBD2; length: 15; V: TRBV30; size: NA; J: TRBJ2-1; DNA: TGTGCCTGGAGGACTGGACTAGGTCGCTACAATGAGCAGTTCTTC; CDR3: CAWRTGLGRYNEQFF
D: NA; length: 15; V: TRBV5-4; size: once; J: TRBJ2-1; DNA: TGTGCCAGCAGCCCGACCGGGGGCGGGGTAGTTGAGCAGTTCTTC; CDR3: CASSPTGGGVVEQFF
D: NA; length: 13; V: TRBV7-2; size: NA; J: TRBJ1-1; DNA: TGTGCCAGCAGCTTACAAGGGACCACTGAAGCTTTCTTT; CDR3: CASSLQGTTEAFF
D: TRBD2; length: 17; V: TRBV5-5; size: NA; J: TRBJ2-3; DNA: TGTGCCAGCAGCTTGGCCCGGTTTAGCGGGAGCACAGATACGCAGTATTTT; CDR3: CASSLARFSGSTDTQYF
D: NA; length: 12; V: TRBV7-2; size: NA; J: TRBJ2-3; DNA: TGTGCCAGCAGCCTAATTTCAGATACGCAGTATTTT; CDR3: CASSLISDTQYF
D: TRBD1; length: 15; V: TRBV7-2; size: once; J: TRBJ1-2; DNA: TGTGCCAGCAGCGAGGACAGGGCCCGAGCCTATGGCTACACCTTC; CDR3: CASSEDRARAYGYTF
D: TRBD2; length: 15; V: TRBV9; size: NA; J: TRBJ2-1; DNA: TGTGCCAGCAGCGTAGAGGCGGGAGGGTACAATGAGCAGTTCTTC; CDR3: CASSVEAGGYNEQFF
D: NA; length: 19; V: TRBV5-1; size: NA; J: TRBJ2-6; DNA: TGCGCCAGCAGCTTTCTGGGCGGGGCTGTTTTCTCTGGGGCCAACGTCCTGACTTTC; CDR3: CASSFLGGAVFSGANVLTF
D: TRBD2; length: 15; V: TRBV5-1; size: NA; J: TRBJ2-3; DNA: TGCGCCAGCAGTATAGCGGGAGGGCCTCAAGATACGCAGTATTTT; CDR3: CASSIAGGPQDTQYF
D: TRBD1; length: 13; V: TRBV6-5; size: NA; J: TRBJ1-1; DNA: TGTGCCAGCAGCCGACAGGGCTCCACTGAAGCTTTCTTT; CDR3: CASSRQGSTEAFF
D: NA; length: 14; V: TRBV10-3; size: NA; J: TRBJ1-5; DNA: TGTGCCACCCGGACAGCCGGAAGCAATCAGCCCCAGCATTTT; CDR3: CATRTAGSNQPQHF
D: TRBD2; length: 15; V: TRBV4-1; size: NA; J: TRBJ2-3; DNA: TGCGCCAGCAGCCAACTGGGGACTAGCCTCCATACGCAGTATTTT; CDR3: CASSQLGTSLHTQYF
D: TRBD2; length: 15; V: TRBV6-1; size: NA; J: TRBJ2-5; DNA: TGTGCCAGCATCTTAGGACTAGCGGGGCAAGAGACCCAGTACTTC; CDR3: CASILGLAGQETQYF
D: NA; length: 16; V: TRBV11-2; size: NA; J: TRBJ2-1; DNA: TGTGCCAGCAGTTTGACCGGGACACGCTCCTACAATGAGCAGTTCTTC; CDR3: CASSLTGTRSYNEQFF
D: NA; length: 13; V: TRBV28; size: NA; J: TRBJ2-5; DNA: TGTGCCAGCAGCTTGGGCGGTCAAGAGACCCAGTACTTC; CDR3: CASSLGGQETQYF
D: NA; length: 15; V: TRBV30; size: NA; J: TRBJ2-2; DNA: TGTGCCTGGAGTGATTCCCAGGCGAACACCGGGGAGCTGTTTTTT; CDR3: CAWSDSQANTGELFF
D: TRBD2; length: 13; V: TRBV10-3; size: NA; J: TRBJ2-7; DNA: TGTGCCATCAGACTAGCGGGGGGGCCCGAGCAGTACTTC; CDR3: CAIRLAGGPEQYF
D: TRBD1; length: 15; V: TRBV19; size: NA; J: TRBJ2-5; DNA: TGTGCCAGTAGTTCCGGACAGGGGCAGGGAGAGACCCAGTACTTC; CDR3: CASSSGQGQGETQYF
D: NA; length: 15; V: TRBV5-1; size: NA; J: TRBJ1-4; DNA: TGCGCCAGCAGCTTGAATTCCGGGTTGCGTGAAAAACTGTTTTTT; CDR3: CASSLNSGLREKLFF